The 15 T cell receptor beta chains reported below all come from one sample, sequenced in a study of cytomegalovirus exposure and HLA in healthy donors. In the PCR, 60 Vbeta and 13 Jbeta primers were used. The method was immunoSEQ multiplex PCR; TCRdb's version includes in-frame clones alone and lacks a portion of them. The sample includes about 120,000 clones, 77% of them seen just once. Sequencing was carried out using PBMCs. These receptors all come from a human donor in good health.

V usage is TRBV5-1 and J usage is TRBJ1-4; unclear D gene. This CDR3 is built from 14 residues. Germline loops: CDR1 SGHRS, CDR2 YFSETQ. The ends were cut back, 2 bases at V and 8 bases at J, with 13 bases in the middle. The CDR3, as DNA: TGCGCCAGCAGCTTAGGAGGAGCGCAGGAAAAACTGTTTTTT. Translating gives CASSLGGAQEKLFF.

This clone has a handful of counts. The chain carries TRBV7-2 and TRBJ1-5; D is perhaps TRBD1 (5 bases). In germline, CDR1 is SGHTA, CDR2 FQGNSA. Trimming pared 0 bases from V and 12 bases from J, leaving 27 bases between. The CDR3 spans 18 residues. CDR3 nucleotides: TGTGCCAGCAGCTTAGCACCGTGGAGAAAACAGGATACCTACTTCCAGCATTTT. This encodes CASSLAPWRKQDTYFQHF. Drawing the rest from reference TRBV7-2 and TRBJ1-5, the complete variable domain is GAGVSQSPSNKVTEKGKDVELRCDPISGHTALYWYRQSLGQGLEFLIYFQGNSAPDKSGLPSDRFSAERTGGSVSTLTIQRTQQEDSAVYLCASSLAPWRKQDTYFQHFGDGTRLSIL.

The chain combines TRBV21-1 with TRBJ2-7; the D segment call TRBD2 is taken from the table without a DNA check. TRBV21-1 is flagged as a pseudogene. This CDR3 is 13 amino acids long. The CDR3 DNA sequence: TGTGCCAGCAGCGCCTCTATCTCCTACGAGCAGTACTTC. It translates to CASSASISYEQYF.

This chain links TRBV2 with TRBJ1-1; 7 bases agree with TRBD1. The ends lost 4 bases at V and 7 bases at J; junction bases unmatched: 6. Germline V gene data show CDR1 as SNHLY and CDR2 as FYNNEI. The CDR3 is made up of 13 amino acids. Here the CDR3 DNA reads TGTGCCAGCAGTGGGCGGGACAGCCTTGAAGCTTTCTTT. Amino acid sequence: CASSGRDSLEAFF.

This sequence joins TRBV19 and TRBJ2-5; 10 nucleotides match TRBD1. The CDR3 has 13 residues. Germline-derived CDR1 and CDR2 are LNHDA and SQIVND (reference sequence). After removal of 6 bases from V and 4 bases from J, the junction contained 2 bases not matched to a gene. As DNA, the CDR3 is TGTGCCAGTAGCCGGGACAGGGGAGAGACCCAGTACTTC. It yields the protein CASSRDRGETQYF.

This clone occurred once. The chain has TRBV10-2 and TRBJ1-1; D call uncertain. V lost 3 bases, J lost 2 bases, and 7 bases lay in between. The CDR3 is 13 residues long. CDR1 is WSHSY and CDR2 is SAAADI in the germline V gene. Here the CDR3 reads CASSDSVNTEAFF. The CDR3 region has the DNA TGCGCCAGCAGTGACAGCGTTAACACTGAAGCTTTCTTT.

The chain joins TRBV6-5 to TRBJ1-2; 8 positions match TRBD1. Germline values: CDR1 MNHEY, CDR2 SVGAGI. This CDR3 contains 13 residues. V lost 6 bases, J lost 5 bases, and 5 bases stayed unmatched. Here the CDR3 reads CASSSRDRYGYTF. Here the CDR3 DNA reads TGTGCCAGCAGCTCCCGGGACAGGTATGGCTACACCTTC.

V and J are TRBV10-1 and TRBJ2-5, with a weak D call TRBD1 (6 bases). The germline V gene encodes CDR1 WNHNN and CDR2 SYGVQD (reference sequence). V was cut by 3 bases and J by 1 base, with 12 bases left in between. This CDR3 has 15 amino acids. The CDR3, as DNA: TGCGCCAGCAGTGACCTACAGGGTATCCAAGAGACCCAGTACTTC. The encoded protein is CASSDLQGIQETQYF.

In nucleotides, the CDR3 is TGTGCCAGCAGTACCGGGACAGGGGACGATACGCAGTATTTT. It specifies CASSTGTGDDTQYF. This chain links TRBV7-9 with TRBJ2-3; 10 positions agree with TRBD1. Germline CDR1 reads SEHNR; CDR2 reads FQNEAQ (reference sequence). This CDR3 has 14 residues. The V and J ends lost 6 bases and 6 bases, in that order; junction bases with no gene match: 6.

In the case of this clone: This same CDR3 is encoded by further DNA sequences in the sample. The CDR3 nucleotides are TGTGCCAGCAGCCTGACAGGGGGCAACACCGGGGAGCTGTTTTTT. Its translation is CASSLTGGNTGELFF. The chain uses TRBV27 and TRBJ2-2; 10 nucleotides align to TRBD1. The V gene's germline CDR1 is MNHEY and CDR2 SMNVEV (reference sequence). The CDR3 covers 15 residues. J gave up 2 bases and V 6 bases, and 3 bases lay outside the gene matches.

The V call is TRBV13, the J call TRBJ2-5; 8 bases match TRBD2. V dropped 5 bases and J dropped 5; count of bases not matched to a gene: 7. The germline V gene encodes CDR1 PRHDT and CDR2 FYEKMQ (reference sequence). The CDR3 covers 14 residues. The CDR3 DNA sequence: TGTGCCAGCAGCGAGAGCGGGAGTGGGGAGACCCAGTACTTC. Its translation is CASSESGSGETQYF.

The chain carries TRBV25-1 and TRBJ2-1; 10 bases fit TRBD2. Germline V gives CDR1 MGHDK, CDR2 SYGVNS. V was pared by 5 bases and J by 7 bases, with 8 bases of the junction left unmatched. The CDR3 extends over 15 amino acids. The CDR3 region has the DNA TGTGCCAGCAGTAAACCTAGCGGGAGATCTAATGAGCAGTTCTTC. Translation gives CASSKPSGRSNEQFF.

V gene TRBV7-6 combines with J gene TRBJ1-2; D is unresolved. The V end was cut by 5 bases, the J end by 1 base, with 14 bases between. The CDR3 covers 15 residues. The V gene's germline CDR1 is SGHVS and CDR2 FNYEAQ. The CDR3 here is CASSPRLDHNYGYTF. The CDR3 DNA sequence: TGTGCCAGCAGCCCCCGCCTAGACCATAACTATGGCTACACCTTC.

Here the CDR3 reads CASSPGDYGYTF. In nucleotides, the CDR3 is TGTGCCAGCAGCCCGGGGGACTATGGCTACACCTTC. The chain employs TRBV28 and TRBJ1-2; D is possibly TRBD1 (5 bases). Germline-derived CDR1 and CDR2 are MDHEN and SYDVKM. The V gene lost 6 bases and the J gene lost 3 bases, with 8 bases spanning the gap. The CDR3 loop spans 12 amino acids.

The chain couples TRBV14 to TRBJ2-2; the D gene is possibly TRBD1 (6 bases). V lost 8 bases, J lost 5 bases, and 18 bases lay in between. CDR3 length: 15 residues. CDR1 and CDR2 (germline): SGHDN, FVKESK. CDR3 sequence: CASRYTEGGTGELFF. In DNA form, the CDR3 reads TGTGCCAGCCGTTACACCGAAGGGGGAACCGGGGAGCTGTTTTTT.